This T cell receptor beta chain was sequenced in a study of T cell responses to AZD1222 COVID-19 vaccine. Whole-study results and caveats: CD4 TCRs linked to vaccination spanned spike, dominating at 160-218 and 743-854. Repertoire sampling happened only post peak T cell response.

The assay was immunoSEQ multiplex PCR, and TCRdb's table has in-frame clones only and misses some. The data show some 170,000 clones, under 95% seen once. Pooled in the analysis were second doses at about 4 or about 12 weeks. This clone was seen once. What it recognizes is unknown. Trimming cost V 2 bases and J 2 bases, with 15 bases left between them. This CDR3 contains 16 residues. Germline V gene lookup returns CDR1 MNHNS and CDR2 SASEGT. Sequencing used peripheral blood, obtained 28 days after the second AZD1222 dose. The chain combines TRBV6-1 with TRBJ1-2, with unresolved D. This TCR was recovered from an adult who received the AZD1222 COVID-19 vaccine. CDR3 protein: CASSEHIQLINYGYTF. The CDR3 bases are TGTGCCAGCAGTGAACATATACAGCTGATAAACTATGGCTACACCTTC.